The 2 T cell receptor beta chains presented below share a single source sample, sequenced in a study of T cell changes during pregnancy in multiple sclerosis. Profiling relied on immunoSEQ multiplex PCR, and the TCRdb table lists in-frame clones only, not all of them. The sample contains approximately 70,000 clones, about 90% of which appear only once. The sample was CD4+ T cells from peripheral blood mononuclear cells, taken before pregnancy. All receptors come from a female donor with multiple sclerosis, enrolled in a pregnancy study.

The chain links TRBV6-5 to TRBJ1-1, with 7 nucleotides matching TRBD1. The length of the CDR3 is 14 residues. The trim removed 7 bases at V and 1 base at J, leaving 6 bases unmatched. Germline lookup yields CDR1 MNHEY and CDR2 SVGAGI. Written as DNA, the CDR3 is TGTGCCAGCACCGACAGGGCGGGGAACACTGAAGCTTTCTTT. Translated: CASTDRAGNTEAFF.

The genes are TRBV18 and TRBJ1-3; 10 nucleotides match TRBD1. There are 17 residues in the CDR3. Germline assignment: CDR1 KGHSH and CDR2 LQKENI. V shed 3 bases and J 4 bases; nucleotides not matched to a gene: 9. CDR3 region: CASSPEGQGRSGNTIYF. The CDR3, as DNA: TGTGCCAGCTCACCGGAGGGACAGGGGCGCTCCGGAAACACCATATATTTT.